Listed here are 30 T cell receptor beta chains from one sample, sequenced in a study of neoadjuvant nivolumab and ipilimumab in lung cancer. The data were produced by immunoSEQ multiplex PCR, yet TCRdb's version contains in-frame clones alone and is incomplete. The table lists fewer than 30,000 clones, 76% of them singletons. The specimen comprised tumor tissue, sampled after neoadjuvant nivolumab, alone or with ipilimumab, at or shortly before surgery. The receptor source for this set is an adult with non-small cell lung cancer.

The chain is built from TRBV5-1 and TRBJ1-6; D not certain. The V end was cut by 1 base, the J end by 10 bases, with 15 bases between. This CDR3 spans 15 amino acids. The germline V gene has CDR1 SGHRS and CDR2 YFSETQ. CDR3 sequence: CASSLTPSLESPLHF. DNA of the CDR3: TGCGCCAGCAGCTTGACCCCGTCCTTAGAATCACCCCTCCACTTT.

The chain employs TRBV9 and TRBJ2-7; 7 positions match TRBD1. V was pared by 1 base and J by 7 bases, with 5 bases of the junction left unmatched. This CDR3 is 13 amino acids long. Germline loops: CDR1 SGDLS, CDR2 YYNGEE. As DNA, the CDR3 is TGTGCCAGCAGCGTAACAGGGGCAGGGGAGCAGTACTTC. As protein: CASSVTGAGEQYF.

This chain connects TRBV7-9 to TRBJ1-1; D is uncertain. The CDR3 contains 13 residues. Germline assignment: CDR1 SEHNR and CDR2 FQNEAQ (reference sequence). Trimming took off 5 bases at V and 8 bases at J, with 15 bases between the two ends. CDR3 loop: CASSTPGSAEAFF. The CDR3 bases are TGTGCCAGCAGCACACCCGGATCGGCAGAAGCTTTCTTT.

This rearrangement joins TRBV6-1 to TRBJ1-1; no clear D. Germline V gene data show CDR1 as MNHNS and CDR2 as SASEGT. CDR3 length equals 13 residues. Trimming removed 6 bases from V and 1 base from J, with 9 bases in between. For the CDR3, the DNA is TGTGCCAGCAGACCTACCGGGAACACTGAAGCTTTCTTT. The encoded protein is CASRPTGNTEAFF.

The genes are TRBV5-4 and TRBJ2-4, with 8 bases lining up with TRBD1. Germline values: CDR1 SGHNT, CDR2 YYREEE (reference sequence). Germline trimming cut 0 bases from V and 5 bases from J; bases unmatched to any gene: 7. This CDR3 region has 16 residues. The chain's CDR3 is CASSLAAGGRENIQYF. CDR3 in DNA: TGTGCCAGCAGCTTGGCGGCAGGGGGCAGGGAAAACATTCAGTACTTC. Together with reference TRBV5-4 and TRBJ2-4, the CDR3 gives the full variable domain: ETGVTQSPTHLIKTRGQQVTLRCSSQSGHNTVSWYQQALGQGPQFIFQYYREEENGRGNFPPRFSGLQFPNYSSELNVNALELDDSALYLCASSLAAGGRENIQYFGAGTRLSVL.

The sample holds a few counts of this clone. The chain carries TRBV5-1 and TRBJ2-7; TRBD1 matches at 8 bases. The germline V gene encodes CDR1 SGHRS and CDR2 YFSETQ. This CDR3 has 15 residues. V lost 4 bases and J lost 2; bases outside the gene matches: 8. CDR3 sequence reads: CASSVWTGLAYEQYF. The CDR3 coding sequence is TGCGCCAGCAGCGTATGGACAGGGCTTGCCTACGAGCAGTACTTC.

This clone was observed once. The chain recombines TRBV7-2 with TRBJ1-2; 8 bases are shared with TRBD1. Germline V lookup: CDR1 SGHTA, CDR2 FQGNSA. The CDR3 consists of 15 residues. The junction had 9 bases not matched to a gene; V was cut back by 5 bases and J by 4 bases. The CDR3 coding sequence is TGTGCCAGCAGCCCCGGGACAGGTAGTAGCTATGGCTACACCTTC. It encodes CASSPGTGSSYGYTF.

The V call is TRBV5-1, the J call TRBJ2-5; the D gene is possibly TRBD2 (5 bases). Germline V gene data show CDR1 as SGHRS and CDR2 as YFSETQ. The CDR3 is made up of 13 amino acids. The V end was cut by 4 bases, the J end by 2 bases, with 9 bases between. Here the CDR3 DNA reads TGCGCCAGCAGCCCGGGGTCACAAGAGACCCAGTACTTC. The encoded protein is CASSPGSQETQYF.

The genes are TRBV5-1 and TRBJ2-1, with 7 bases lining up with TRBD1. The junction had 12 bases not matched to a gene; V was cut back by 4 bases and J by 8 bases. The CDR3 length is 15 residues. The germline V gene encodes CDR1 SGHRS and CDR2 YFSETQ. CDR3 protein: CASSQGVASKDEQFF. The CDR3 coding sequence is TGCGCCAGCAGCCAGGGGGTAGCTTCTAAGGATGAGCAGTTCTTC.

The chain recombines TRBV11-1 with TRBJ2-7, with D perhaps being TRBD1 or TRBD2 (5 bases each). CDR3 length equals 13 residues. V gave up 4 bases and J gave up 2 bases, with 9 bases separating them. Germline V gene data show CDR1 as SGHAT and CDR2 as FQDESV (reference sequence). This chain's CDR3 is CASSYGTTYEQYF. In DNA, the CDR3 is TGTGCCAGCAGCTACGGGACCACCTACGAGCAGTACTTC.

The chain is built from TRBV5-1 and TRBJ1-5; D is possibly TRBD1 (6 bases). The germline V gene has CDR1 SGHRS and CDR2 YFSETQ. Trimming left V 4 bases short and J 0 bases short, with 20 bases between. This CDR3 has 18 amino acids. This CDR3 is CASSIVLGHFNSNQPQHF. CDR3 DNA sequence: TGCGCCAGCAGCATCGTCTTGGGACACTTTAATAGCAATCAGCCCCAGCATTTT.

V usage is TRBV11-2 and J usage is TRBJ2-1; D remains unclear. The V gene's germline CDR1 is SGHAT and CDR2 FQNNGV. The CDR3 covers 14 residues. V was cut by 4 bases and J by 12 bases, with 19 bases left in between. CDR3 nucleotide sequence: TGTGCCAGCAGCTCGTGGCCGGGTCCGTGGGGGCAGTTCTTC. This gives the protein CASSSWPGPWGQFF.

This chain connects TRBV2 to TRBJ1-2; tentatively, D is TRBD1 (5 bases). CDR1 is SNHLY and CDR2 is FYNNEI in the germline V gene. The CDR3 extends over 14 amino acids. V dropped 0 bases and J dropped 9 bases, with 14 bases sitting between them. The CDR3 spells CASSEAVGGARYTF. CDR3 DNA sequence: TGTGCCAGCAGTGAAGCGGTAGGAGGGGCCCGCTACACCTTC.

J is TRBJ2-3 and V is TRBV5-1; 10 bases are a match to TRBD2. Per the germline V gene, CDR1 is SGHRS and CDR2 is YFSETQ. This CDR3 has 16 amino acids. The J segment lost 6 bases and the V segment lost 0 bases, leaving 7 bases of the junction unmatched. The chain's CDR3 is CASSLGVAGGSDTQYF. CDR3 DNA sequence: TGCGCCAGCAGCTTGGGGGTAGCGGGGGGTTCGGATACGCAGTATTTT.

V is TRBV11-2 and J is TRBJ1-3; TRBD1 aligns across 7 bases. This CDR3 has 15 amino acids. In germline, CDR1 is SGHAT, CDR2 FQNNGV. With V trimmed by 2 bases and J by 4 bases, 5 bases remained unmatched. CDR3 protein: CASSLSQGIGNTIYF. CDR3 nucleotides: TGTGCCAGCAGCTTATCACAGGGGATCGGAAACACCATATATTTT.

The chain combines TRBV6-6 with TRBJ1-1; no definite D call. This CDR3 comprises 13 residues. Trimming cost V 0 bases and J 6 bases, with 8 bases left between them. CDR1 is MNHNY, CDR2 SVGAGI, per germline (reference sequence). As DNA, the CDR3 is TGTGCCAGCAGTTACTCGAGCGCCTCTGAAGCTTTCTTT. It specifies CASSYSSASEAFF.

This chain uses TRBV7-2 with TRBJ2-7; 8 nucleotides align to TRBD1. The CDR3 runs 14 residues. CDR1 SGHTA and CDR2 FQGNSA come from the germline V gene. V lost 5 bases to trimming and J lost 1 base; unmatched junction nucleotides: 4. In DNA, the CDR3 is TGTGCCAGCAGCCGACAGGGGCCTTCCTACGAGCAGTACTTC. Translation: CASSRQGPSYEQYF.

This clone was detected only a few times. The genes are TRBV5-6 and TRBJ2-5; D possibly corresponds to TRBD2 (6 bases). The CDR3 runs 13 residues. In germline, CDR1 is SGHDT, CDR2 YYEEEE. The ends were cut back, 4 bases at V and 5 bases at J, with 12 bases in the middle. CDR3 loop: CASSGRGRETQYF. The CDR3 nucleotides are TGTGCCAGCAGCGGTCGGGGGAGGGAGACCCAGTACTTC.

This rearrangement joins TRBV18 to TRBJ1-6; 7 nucleotides line up with TRBD1. Germline-derived CDR1 and CDR2 are KGHSH and LQKENI. The V segment lost 4 bases and the J segment 7 bases; nucleotides outside the gene matches: 7. The CDR3 is 15 residues long. CDR3 sequence: CASSLQGDKNSPLHF. The DNA for the CDR3 is TGTGCCAGCTCACTCCAGGGGGATAAAAATTCACCCCTCCACTTT.

This clone showed up just once. The chain links TRBV5-1 to TRBJ2-3; perhaps TRBD2 as D (5 bases). V was clipped by 2 bases and J by 3 bases, with 7 bases between them. The CDR3 spans 13 residues. CDR1 and CDR2 (germline): SGHRS, YFSETQ. The CDR3 DNA follows: TGCGCCAGCAGCTTACAGCGGACAGATACGCAGTATTTT. Amino acids: CASSLQRTDTQYF.

The J gene is TRBJ2-1, the V gene TRBV7-2, with a weak D call TRBD1 (6 bases). CDR3 length equals 15 residues. V was shortened by 2 bases and J by 2 bases, with 10 bases between the two germline ends. Germline CDR1 and CDR2: SGHTA and FQGNSA. DNA for the CDR3: TGTGCCAGCAGCTTAAGGGGACACCCCTACAATGAGCAGTTCTTC. Its translation is CASSLRGHPYNEQFF.

The V gene is TRBV19, the J gene TRBJ2-5, with D maybe TRBD1 (6 bases). The CDR3 runs 15 residues. The germline V gene encodes CDR1 LNHDA and CDR2 SQIVND (reference sequence). Trimming left V 5 bases short and J 9 bases short, with 22 bases between. The DNA for the CDR3 is TGTGCCAGTAGTCCCTCTGGGGCAGGGGCTCGATCCCAGTACTTC. Amino acids: CASSPSGAGARSQYF.

The chain has TRBV7-9 and TRBJ1-1; TRBD1 is a possible D gene (5 bases). V lost 2 bases and J 4 bases, leaving 8 bases between the germline ends. The CDR3 consists of 13 residues. Germline CDR1 is SEHNR and CDR2 is FQNEAQ (reference sequence). CDR3 DNA sequence: TGTGCCAGCAGCTTAAGGGGAGCCACTGAAGCTTTCTTT. The encoded protein is CASSLRGATEAFF.

This clone was recorded once. The chain has TRBV30 and TRBJ2-2; no firm D call. V lost 3 bases and J 1 base, leaving 0 bases between the germline ends. Looked up from germline, CDR1 is GTSNPN and CDR2 is SVGIG (reference sequence). The CDR3 length is 11 residues. The chain's CDR3 is CAWRNTGELFF. As DNA, the CDR3 is TGTGCCTGGAGGAACACCGGGGAGCTGTTTTTT.

The chain links TRBV7-9 to TRBJ2-1; 9 bases align to TRBD1. CDR1 and CDR2 (germline): SEHNR, FQNEAQ (reference sequence). V was pared by 4 bases and J by 6 bases, with 10 bases of the junction left unmatched. This CDR3 contains 16 residues. DNA of the CDR3: TGTGCCAGCAGCTCGCCCGGGACAGGGATCTTCAATGAGCAGTTCTTC. Translated, it gives CASSSPGTGIFNEQFF.

The CDR3 spells CASSLEGVGEQYF. The DNA of the CDR3 is TGTGCCAGCAGCTTAGAAGGGGTTGGCGAGCAGTACTTC. The chain joins TRBV11-2 to TRBJ2-7, with TRBD1 as a possible D gene (5 bases). This CDR3 is built from 13 residues. The V end was cut by 0 bases, the J end by 6 bases, with 9 bases between. The V gene's germline CDR1 is SGHAT and CDR2 FQNNGV.

This sequence joins TRBV9 and TRBJ2-1, with a weak D call TRBD1 (7 bases). Germline CDR1 is SGDLS and CDR2 is YYNGEE. Deletions cut 4 bases from V and 2 bases from J, with 13 bases between. The CDR3 has 15 residues. CDR3 nucleotides: TGTGCCAGCAGCTCAGGGGGGTATGCCTACAATGAGCAGTTCTTC. It codes for CASSSGGYAYNEQFF.

The chain is built from TRBV18 and TRBJ1-2; 8 bases match TRBD1. CDR1 and CDR2 (germline): KGHSH, LQKENI. V trimming: 3 bases; J trimming: 8 bases; junction bases outside the gene matches: 8. This CDR3 spans 14 amino acids. The CDR3 DNA reads as TGTGCCAGCTCACCGGAAGGACAGGGAAGCGGCTACACCTTC. Amino acid sequence: CASSPEGQGSGYTF.

The chain combines TRBV5-6 with TRBJ2-3; 7 bases are a match to TRBD2. Trimming at V came to 1 base and at J to 2 bases, leaving 4 bases not matched to a gene. Germline CDR1 SGHDT, CDR2 YYEEEE. The CDR3 has 15 amino acids. The CDR3 DNA sequence: TGTGCCAGCAGCTTGTGGGGGGGGTTCACAGATACGCAGTATTTT. This encodes CASSLWGGFTDTQYF. The full variable domain, completed using reference TRBV5-6 and TRBJ2-3, is DAGVTQSPTHLIKTRGQQVTLRCSPKSGHDTVSWYQQALGQGPQFIFQYYEEEERQRGNFPDRFSGHQFPNYSSELNVNALLLGDSALYLCASSLWGGFTDTQYFGPGTRLTVL.

In DNA form, the CDR3 reads TGCGCCAGCAGCCAAGATGAAATAGCGGGGGGGCATCCAGATACGCAGTATTTT. Translated, it gives CASSQDEIAGGHPDTQYF. The chain combines TRBV4-1 with TRBJ2-3; 11 nucleotides match TRBD2. The CDR3 is 18 residues long. The germline V gene has CDR1 MGHRA and CDR2 YSYEKL. J gave up 4 bases and V 0 bases, and 9 bases lay outside the gene matches.